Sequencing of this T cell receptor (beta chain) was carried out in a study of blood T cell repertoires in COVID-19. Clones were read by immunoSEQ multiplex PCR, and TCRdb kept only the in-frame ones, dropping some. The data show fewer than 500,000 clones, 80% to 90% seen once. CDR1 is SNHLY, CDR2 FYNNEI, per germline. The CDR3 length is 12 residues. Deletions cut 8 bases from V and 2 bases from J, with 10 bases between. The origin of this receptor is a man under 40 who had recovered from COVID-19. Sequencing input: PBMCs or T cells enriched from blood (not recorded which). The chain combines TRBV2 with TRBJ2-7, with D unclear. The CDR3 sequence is CASRMSPYEQYF. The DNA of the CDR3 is TGTGCCAGCCGTATGAGTCCCTACGAGCAGTACTTC.